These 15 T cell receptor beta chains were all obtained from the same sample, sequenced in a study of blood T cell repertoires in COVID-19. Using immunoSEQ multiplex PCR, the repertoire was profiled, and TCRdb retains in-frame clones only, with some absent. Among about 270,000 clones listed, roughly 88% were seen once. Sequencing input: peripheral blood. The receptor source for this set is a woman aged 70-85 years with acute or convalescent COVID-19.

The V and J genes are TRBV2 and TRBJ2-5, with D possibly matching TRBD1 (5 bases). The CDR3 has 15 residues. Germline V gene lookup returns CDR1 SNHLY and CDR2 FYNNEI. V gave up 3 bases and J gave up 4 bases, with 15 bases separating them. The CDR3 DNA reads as TGTGCCAGCAGTGAGGGGCCAATATCGGGAGAGACCCAGTACTTC. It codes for CASSEGPISGETQYF.

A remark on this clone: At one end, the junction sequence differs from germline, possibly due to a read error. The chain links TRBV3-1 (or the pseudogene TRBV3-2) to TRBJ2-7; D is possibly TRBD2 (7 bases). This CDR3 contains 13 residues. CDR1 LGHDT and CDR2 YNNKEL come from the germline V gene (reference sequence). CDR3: CASSPRGGPPKNF. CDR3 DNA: TGTGCCAGCAGCCCTAGGGGGGGACCCCCGAAGAACTTC.

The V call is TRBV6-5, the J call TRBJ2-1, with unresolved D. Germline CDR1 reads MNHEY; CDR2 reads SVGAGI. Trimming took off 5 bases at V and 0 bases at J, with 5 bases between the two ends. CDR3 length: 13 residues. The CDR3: CASSPSSYNEQFF. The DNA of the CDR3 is TGTGCCAGCAGTCCCAGCTCCTACAATGAGCAGTTCTTC.

The chain's CDR3 is CASFSGQTEAFF. The DNA of the CDR3 is TGTGCCAGCTTCTCAGGCCAAACTGAAGCTTTCTTT. The rearrangement uses TRBV6-5 and TRBJ1-1; D remains ambiguous. V lost 8 bases and J 5 bases, leaving 12 bases between the germline ends. The CDR3 has 12 amino acids. Germline V gene data show CDR1 as MNHEY and CDR2 as SVGAGI.

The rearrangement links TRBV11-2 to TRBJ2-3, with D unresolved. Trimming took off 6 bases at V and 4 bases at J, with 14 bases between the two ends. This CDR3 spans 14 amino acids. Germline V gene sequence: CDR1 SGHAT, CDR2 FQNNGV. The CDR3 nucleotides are TGTGCCAGCAGTCCCGGGTGGCGCCCAGATACGCAGTATTTT. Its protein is CASSPGWRPDTQYF.

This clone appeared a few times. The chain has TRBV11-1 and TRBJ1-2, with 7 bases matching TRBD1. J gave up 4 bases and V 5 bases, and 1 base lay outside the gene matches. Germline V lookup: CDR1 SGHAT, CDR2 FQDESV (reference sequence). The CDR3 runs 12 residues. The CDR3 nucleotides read TGTGCCAGCAGCCGGGACAGCTATGGCTACACCTTC. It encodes CASSRDSYGYTF.

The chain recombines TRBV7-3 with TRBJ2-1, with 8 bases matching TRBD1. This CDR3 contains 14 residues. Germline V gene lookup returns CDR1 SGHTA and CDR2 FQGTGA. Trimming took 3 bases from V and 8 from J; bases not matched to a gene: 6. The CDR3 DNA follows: TGTGCCAGCAGCTTCCACAGGGGGTCCGATGAGCAGTTCTTC. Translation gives CASSFHRGSDEQFF.

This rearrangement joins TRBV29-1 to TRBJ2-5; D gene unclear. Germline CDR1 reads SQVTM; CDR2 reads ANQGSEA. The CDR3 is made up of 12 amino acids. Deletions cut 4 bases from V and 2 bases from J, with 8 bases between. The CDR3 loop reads CSVGYEQETQYF. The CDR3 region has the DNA TGCAGCGTTGGTTATGAGCAAGAGACCCAGTACTTC. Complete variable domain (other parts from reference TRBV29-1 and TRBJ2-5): SAVISQKPSRDICQRGTSLTIQCQVDSQVTMMFWYRQQPGQSLTLIATANQGSEATYESGFVIDKFPISRPNLTFSTLTVSNMSPEDSSIYLCSVGYEQETQYFGPGTRLLVL.

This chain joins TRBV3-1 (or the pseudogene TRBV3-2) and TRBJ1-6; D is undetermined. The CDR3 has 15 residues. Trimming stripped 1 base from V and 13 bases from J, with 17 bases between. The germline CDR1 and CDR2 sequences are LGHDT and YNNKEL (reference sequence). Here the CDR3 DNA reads TGTGCCAGCAGCCAAGGAGGTACGGTGTTTCCGCCCCTCCACTTT. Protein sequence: CASSQGGTVFPPLHF.

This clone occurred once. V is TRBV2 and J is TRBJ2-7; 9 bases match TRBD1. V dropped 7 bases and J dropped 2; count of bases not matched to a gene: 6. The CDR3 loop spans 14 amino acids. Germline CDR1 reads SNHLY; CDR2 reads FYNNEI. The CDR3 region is CASKDRGGTYEQYF. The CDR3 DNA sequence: TGTGCCAGCAAAGACAGGGGGGGGACCTACGAGCAGTACTTC.

The CDR3 coding sequence is TGTGCCAGCAGCCGGGACAGGGGAGCTAACTATGGCTACACCTTC. It encodes CASSRDRGANYGYTF. The J gene is TRBJ1-2, the V gene TRBV7-3, with TRBD1 identical over 10 bases. Trimming at V came to 5 bases and at J to 0 bases, leaving 3 bases not matched to a gene. CDR1 and CDR2 (germline): SGHTA, FQGTGA. The CDR3 extends over 15 amino acids.

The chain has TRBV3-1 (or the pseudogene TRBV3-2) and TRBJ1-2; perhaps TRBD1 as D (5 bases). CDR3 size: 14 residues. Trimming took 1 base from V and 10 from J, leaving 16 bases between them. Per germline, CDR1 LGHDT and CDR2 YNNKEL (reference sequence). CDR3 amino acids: CASSQAILGALYTF. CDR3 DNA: TGTGCCAGCAGCCAAGCGATTCTTGGGGCCCTCTACACCTTC.

The CDR3 DNA reads as TGTGCCAGCAGCTCTGGACAGTACACTGAAGCTTTCTTT. The encoded protein is CASSSGQYTEAFF. V usage is TRBV11-3 and J usage is TRBJ1-1, with D possibly being TRBD1 (6 bases). The germline V gene encodes CDR1 SGHNT and CDR2 YENEEA. The CDR3 length is 13 residues. Trimming removed 4 bases from V and 3 bases from J, with 9 bases in between.

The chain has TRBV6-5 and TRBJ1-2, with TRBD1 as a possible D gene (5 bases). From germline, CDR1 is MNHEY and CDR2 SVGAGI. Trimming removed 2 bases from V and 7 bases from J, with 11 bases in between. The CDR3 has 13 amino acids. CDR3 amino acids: CASSYGAVSGYTF. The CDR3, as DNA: TGTGCCAGCAGTTACGGGGCAGTTAGTGGCTACACCTTC.

Written as DNA, the CDR3 is TGTGCCAGCAGAACGGGACAGGGGGCCTATGGCTACACCTTC. Encoded protein: CASRTGQGAYGYTF. V and J are TRBV2 and TRBJ1-2, with 12 positions matching TRBD1. Germline V gene data show CDR1 as SNHLY and CDR2 as FYNNEI. The CDR3 runs to 14 residues. V gave up 6 bases and J gave up 4 bases; unmatched junction bases: 3.